This T cell receptor (beta chain) is drawn from a study of T cell responses to AZD1222 COVID-19 vaccine. Looking at the study overall: Both about-4-week and about-12-week second-dose recipients were combined.

Trimming stripped 1 base from V and 5 bases from J, with 15 bases between. Germline assignment: CDR1 SGHTA and CDR2 FQGNSA. The CDR3 loop spans 15 amino acids. Using immunoSEQ multiplex PCR, the repertoire was profiled, and TCRdb retains in-frame clones only, with some absent. The sample shows 100,000 to 150,000 clones, 90% of them seen only once. The chain has TRBV7-2 and TRBJ2-7, with D possibly being TRBD2 (7 bases). The sample in question was peripheral blood, obtained on day 0 of AZD1222 vaccination. This TCR came from an adult in good health. The DNA of the CDR3 is TGTGCCAGCAGCTTAGTACAGGGAGGGTTTGACGAGCAGTACTTC. Its translation: CASSLVQGGFDEQYF.